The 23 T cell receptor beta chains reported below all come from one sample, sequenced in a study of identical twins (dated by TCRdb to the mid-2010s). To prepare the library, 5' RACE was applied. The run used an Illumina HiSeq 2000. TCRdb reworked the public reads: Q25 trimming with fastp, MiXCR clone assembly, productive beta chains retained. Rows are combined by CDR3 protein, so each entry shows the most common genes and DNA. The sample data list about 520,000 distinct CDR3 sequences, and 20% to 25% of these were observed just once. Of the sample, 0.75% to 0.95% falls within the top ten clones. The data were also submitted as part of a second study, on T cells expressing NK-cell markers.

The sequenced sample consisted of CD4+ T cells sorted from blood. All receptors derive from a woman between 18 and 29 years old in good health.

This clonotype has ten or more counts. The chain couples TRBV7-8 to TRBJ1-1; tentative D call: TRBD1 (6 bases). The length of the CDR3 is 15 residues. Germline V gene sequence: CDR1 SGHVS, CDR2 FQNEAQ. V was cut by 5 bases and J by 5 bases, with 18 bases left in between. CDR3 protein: CASSPVGGPGTEAFF. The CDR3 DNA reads TGTGCCAGCAGCCCGGTGGGGGGGCCCGGTACTGAAGCTTTCTTT.

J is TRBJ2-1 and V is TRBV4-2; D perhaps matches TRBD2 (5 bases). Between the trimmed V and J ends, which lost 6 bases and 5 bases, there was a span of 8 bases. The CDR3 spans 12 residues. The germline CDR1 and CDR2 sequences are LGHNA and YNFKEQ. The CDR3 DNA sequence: TGTGCCAGCAGGCCCGGGAACAATGAGCAGTTCTTC. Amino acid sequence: CASRPGNNEQFF.

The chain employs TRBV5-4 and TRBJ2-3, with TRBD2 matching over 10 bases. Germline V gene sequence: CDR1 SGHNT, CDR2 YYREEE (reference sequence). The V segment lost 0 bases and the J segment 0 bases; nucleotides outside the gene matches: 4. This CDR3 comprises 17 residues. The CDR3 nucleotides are TGTGCCAGCAGCTTGGCCGGGACTAGCGTGAGCACAGATACGCAGTATTTT. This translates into CASSLAGTSVSTDTQYF.

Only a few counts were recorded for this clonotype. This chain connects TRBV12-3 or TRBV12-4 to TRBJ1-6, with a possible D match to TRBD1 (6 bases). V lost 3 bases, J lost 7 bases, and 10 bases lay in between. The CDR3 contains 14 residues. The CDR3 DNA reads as TGTGCCAGCAGTTTCACAGGGACCAATTCACCCCTCCACTTT. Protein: CASSFTGTNSPLHF.

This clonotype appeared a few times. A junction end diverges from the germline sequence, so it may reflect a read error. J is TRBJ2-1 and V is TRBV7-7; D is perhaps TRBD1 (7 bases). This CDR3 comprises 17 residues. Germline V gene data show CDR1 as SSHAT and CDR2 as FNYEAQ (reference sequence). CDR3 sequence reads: CASSFPGQGGPYNEQFF. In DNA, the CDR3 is TGTGCTAGCAGCTTCCCCGGCCAGGGGGGACCCTACAATGAGCAGTTCTTC.

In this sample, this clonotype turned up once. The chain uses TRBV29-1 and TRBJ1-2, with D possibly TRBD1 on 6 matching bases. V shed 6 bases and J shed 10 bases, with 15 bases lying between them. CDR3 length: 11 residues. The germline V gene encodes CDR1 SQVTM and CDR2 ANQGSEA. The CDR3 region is CSVGQFGNYTF. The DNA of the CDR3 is TGCAGCGTCGGACAGTTTGGTAACTACACCTTC.

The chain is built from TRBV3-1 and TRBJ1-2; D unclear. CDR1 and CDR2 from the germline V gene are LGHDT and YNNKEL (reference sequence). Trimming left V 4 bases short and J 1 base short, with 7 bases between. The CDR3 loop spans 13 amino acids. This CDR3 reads CASSPLSNYGYTF. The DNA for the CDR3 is TGTGCCAGCAGCCCCTTGAGTAACTATGGCTACACCTTC.

DNA for the CDR3: TGTGCCAGCACCTCAACGGCGTCCAGCACAGATACGCAGTATTTT. This encodes CASTSTASSTDTQYF. The chain is built from TRBV7-9 and TRBJ2-3; D remains ambiguous. The CDR3 length is 15 residues. V was pared by 7 bases and J by 0 bases, with 14 bases between. CDR1 is SEHNR and CDR2 is FQNEAQ in the germline V gene (reference sequence).

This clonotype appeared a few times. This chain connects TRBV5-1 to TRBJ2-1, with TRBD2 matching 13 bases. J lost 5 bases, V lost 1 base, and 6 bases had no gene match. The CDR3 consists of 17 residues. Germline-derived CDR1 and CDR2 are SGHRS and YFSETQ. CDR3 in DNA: TGCGCCAGCAGCTTGACACCGACTAGCGGGGGGAACAATGAGCAGTTCTTC. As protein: CASSLTPTSGGNNEQFF. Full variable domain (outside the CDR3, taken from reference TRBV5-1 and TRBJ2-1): KAGVTQTPRYLIKTRGQQVTLSCSPISGHRSVSWYQQTPGQGLQFLFEYFSETQRNKGNFPGRFSGRQFSNSRSEMNVSTLELGDSALYLCASSLTPTSGGNNEQFFGPGTRLTVL.

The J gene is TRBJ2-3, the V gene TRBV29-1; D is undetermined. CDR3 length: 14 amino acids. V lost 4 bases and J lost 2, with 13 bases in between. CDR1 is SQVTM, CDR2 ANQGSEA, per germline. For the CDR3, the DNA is TGCAGCGTTGCAATACAGACTGCCACAGATACGCAGTATTTT. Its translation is CSVAIQTATDTQYF.

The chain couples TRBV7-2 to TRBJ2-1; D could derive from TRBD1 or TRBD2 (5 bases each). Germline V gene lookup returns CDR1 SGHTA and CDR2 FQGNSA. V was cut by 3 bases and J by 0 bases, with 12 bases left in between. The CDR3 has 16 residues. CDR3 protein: CASSFSTGGSYNEQFF. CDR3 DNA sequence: TGTGCCAGCAGCTTCTCGACTGGGGGCTCCTACAATGAGCAGTTCTTC.

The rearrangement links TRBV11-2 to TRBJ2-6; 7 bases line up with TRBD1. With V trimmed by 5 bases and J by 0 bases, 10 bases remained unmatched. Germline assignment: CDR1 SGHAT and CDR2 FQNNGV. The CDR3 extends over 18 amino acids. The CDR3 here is CASSPRGTALSGANVLTF. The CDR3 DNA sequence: TGTGCCAGCAGCCCAAGAGGGACAGCCCTCTCTGGGGCCAACGTCCTGACTTTC.

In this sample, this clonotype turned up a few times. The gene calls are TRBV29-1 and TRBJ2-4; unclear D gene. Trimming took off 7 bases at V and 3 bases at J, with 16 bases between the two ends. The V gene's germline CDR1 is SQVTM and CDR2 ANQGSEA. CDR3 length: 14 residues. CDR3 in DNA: TGCAGCGCCCAGGCTTTTACGGGCAAAAACATTCAGTACTTC. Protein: CSAQAFTGKNIQYF.

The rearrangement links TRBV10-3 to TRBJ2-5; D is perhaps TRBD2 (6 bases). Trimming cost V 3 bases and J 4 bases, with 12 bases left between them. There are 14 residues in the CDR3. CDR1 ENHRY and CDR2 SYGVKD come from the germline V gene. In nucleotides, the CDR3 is TGTGCCATCAGTGATGACCGGAGGGGAGAGACCCAGTACTTC. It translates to CAISDDRRGETQYF.

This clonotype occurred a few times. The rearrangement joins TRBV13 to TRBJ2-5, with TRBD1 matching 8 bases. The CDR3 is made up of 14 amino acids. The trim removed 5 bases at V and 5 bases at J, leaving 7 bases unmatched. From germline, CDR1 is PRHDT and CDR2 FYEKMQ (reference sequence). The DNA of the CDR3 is TGTGCCAGCAGCCGGCGACAGGGGATCGAGACCCAGTACTTC. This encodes CASSRRQGIETQYF.

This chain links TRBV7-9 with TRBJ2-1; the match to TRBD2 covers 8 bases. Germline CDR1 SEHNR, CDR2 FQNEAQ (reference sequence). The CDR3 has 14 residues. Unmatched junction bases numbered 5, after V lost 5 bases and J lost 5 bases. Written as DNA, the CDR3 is TGTGCCAGCAGCCGAGAGGGACTAGACAATGAGCAGTTCTTC. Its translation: CASSREGLDNEQFF.

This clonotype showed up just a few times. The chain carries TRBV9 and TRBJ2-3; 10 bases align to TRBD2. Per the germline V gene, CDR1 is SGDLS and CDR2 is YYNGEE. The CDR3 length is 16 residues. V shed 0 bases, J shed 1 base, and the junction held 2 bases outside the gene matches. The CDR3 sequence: CASSVEGTSGTDTQYF. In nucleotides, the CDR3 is TGTGCCAGCAGCGTAGAAGGGACTAGCGGCACAGATACGCAGTATTTT. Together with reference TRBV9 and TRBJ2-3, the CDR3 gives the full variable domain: DSGVTQTPKHLITATGQRVTLRCSPRSGDLSVYWYQQSLDQGLQFLIQYYNGEERAKGNILERFSAQQFPDLHSELNLSSLELGDSALYFCASSVEGTSGTDTQYFGPGTRLTVL.

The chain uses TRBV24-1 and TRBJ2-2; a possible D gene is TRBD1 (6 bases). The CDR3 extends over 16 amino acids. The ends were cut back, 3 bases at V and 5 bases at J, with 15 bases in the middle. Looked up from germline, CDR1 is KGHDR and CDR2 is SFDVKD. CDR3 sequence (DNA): TGTGCCACCAGTGATCACCCGTCTAGGGGGACCGGGGAGCTGTTTTTT. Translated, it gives CATSDHPSRGTGELFF.

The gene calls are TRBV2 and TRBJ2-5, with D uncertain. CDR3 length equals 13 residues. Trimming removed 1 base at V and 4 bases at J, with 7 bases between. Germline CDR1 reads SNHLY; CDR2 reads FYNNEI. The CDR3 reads CASSEVAGETQYF. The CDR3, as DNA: TGTGCCAGCAGTGAAGTGGCCGGAGAGACCCAGTACTTC.

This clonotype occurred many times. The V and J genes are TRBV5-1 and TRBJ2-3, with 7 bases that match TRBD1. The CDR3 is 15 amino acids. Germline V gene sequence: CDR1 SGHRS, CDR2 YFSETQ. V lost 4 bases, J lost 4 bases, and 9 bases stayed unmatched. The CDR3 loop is CASSPRTGLSDTQYF. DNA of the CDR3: TGCGCCAGCAGCCCAAGGACAGGTCTGTCAGATACGCAGTATTTT.

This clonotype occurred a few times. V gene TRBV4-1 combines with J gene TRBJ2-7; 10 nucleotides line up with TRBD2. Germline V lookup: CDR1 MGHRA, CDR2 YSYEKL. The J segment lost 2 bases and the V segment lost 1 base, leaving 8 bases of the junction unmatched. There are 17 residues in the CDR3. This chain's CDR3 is CASSQALAGAGAYEQYF. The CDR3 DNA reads TGCGCCAGCAGCCAAGCCCTAGCGGGAGCAGGCGCCTACGAGCAGTACTTC.

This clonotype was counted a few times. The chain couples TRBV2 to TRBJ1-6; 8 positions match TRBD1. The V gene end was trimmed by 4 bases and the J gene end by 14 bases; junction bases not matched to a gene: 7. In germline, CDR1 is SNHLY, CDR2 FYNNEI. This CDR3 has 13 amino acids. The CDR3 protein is CASSGGQVGTLHF. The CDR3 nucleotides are TGTGCCAGCAGTGGGGGACAGGTTGGCACCCTCCACTTT.

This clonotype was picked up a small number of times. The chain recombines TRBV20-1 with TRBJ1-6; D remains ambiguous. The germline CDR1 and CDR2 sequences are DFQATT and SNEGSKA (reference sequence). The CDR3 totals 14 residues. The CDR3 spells CSARSSRPGSPLHF. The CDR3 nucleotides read TGCAGCGCAAGGAGTTCCAGGCCGGGTTCACCCCTCCACTTT.